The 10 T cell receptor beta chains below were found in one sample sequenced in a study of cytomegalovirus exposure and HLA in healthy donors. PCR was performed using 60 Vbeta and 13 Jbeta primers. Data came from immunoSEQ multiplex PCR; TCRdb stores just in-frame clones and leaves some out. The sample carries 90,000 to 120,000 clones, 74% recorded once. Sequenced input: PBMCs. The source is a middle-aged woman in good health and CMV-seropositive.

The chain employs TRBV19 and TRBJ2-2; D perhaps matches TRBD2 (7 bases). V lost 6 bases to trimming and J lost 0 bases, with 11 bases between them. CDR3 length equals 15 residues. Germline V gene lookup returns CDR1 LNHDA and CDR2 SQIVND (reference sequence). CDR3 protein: CASREGGANTGELFF. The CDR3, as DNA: TGTGCCAGTAGAGAAGGGGGGGCGAACACCGGGGAGCTGTTTTTT.

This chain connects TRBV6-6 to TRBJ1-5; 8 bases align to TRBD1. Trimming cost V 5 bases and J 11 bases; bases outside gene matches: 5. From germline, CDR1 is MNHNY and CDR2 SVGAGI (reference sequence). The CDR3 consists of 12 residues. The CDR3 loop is CASSPEDRAQHF. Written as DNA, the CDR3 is TGTGCCAGCAGTCCCGAGGACAGGGCCCAGCATTTT.

CDR3 loop: CASSLLQGFSTYEQYF. CDR3 coding DNA: TGTGCCAGCAGCTTATTACAGGGCTTTTCCACCTACGAGCAGTACTTC. The rearrangement joins TRBV7-2 to TRBJ2-7; D might be TRBD1 (6 bases). With 2 bases removed from V and 2 bases from J, the gap between germline ends came to 16 bases. The CDR3 length is 16 residues. CDR1 and CDR2 (germline): SGHTA, FQGNSA.

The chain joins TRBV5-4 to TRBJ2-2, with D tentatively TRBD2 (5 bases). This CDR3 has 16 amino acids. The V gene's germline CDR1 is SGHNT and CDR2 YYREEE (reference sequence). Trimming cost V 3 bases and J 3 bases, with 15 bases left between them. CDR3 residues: CASSSRGSGDTGELFF. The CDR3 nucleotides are TGTGCCAGCAGCTCCCGAGGCAGCGGTGACACCGGGGAGCTGTTTTTT.

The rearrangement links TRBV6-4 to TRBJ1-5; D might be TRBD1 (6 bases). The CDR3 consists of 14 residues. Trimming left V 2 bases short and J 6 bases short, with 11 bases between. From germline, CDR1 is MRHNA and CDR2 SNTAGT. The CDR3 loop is CASSDGGGPQPQHF. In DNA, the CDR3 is TGTGCCAGCAGTGACGGCGGGGGGCCTCAGCCCCAGCATTTT.

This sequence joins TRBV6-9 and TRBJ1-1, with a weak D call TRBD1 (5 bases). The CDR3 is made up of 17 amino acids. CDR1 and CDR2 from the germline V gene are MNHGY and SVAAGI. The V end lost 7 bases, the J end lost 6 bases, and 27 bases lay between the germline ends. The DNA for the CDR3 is TGTGCCAGCATCGGCGGGAGCAGGGACGTCAAAGCTCCTGAAGCTTTCTTT. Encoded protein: CASIGGSRDVKAPEAFF.

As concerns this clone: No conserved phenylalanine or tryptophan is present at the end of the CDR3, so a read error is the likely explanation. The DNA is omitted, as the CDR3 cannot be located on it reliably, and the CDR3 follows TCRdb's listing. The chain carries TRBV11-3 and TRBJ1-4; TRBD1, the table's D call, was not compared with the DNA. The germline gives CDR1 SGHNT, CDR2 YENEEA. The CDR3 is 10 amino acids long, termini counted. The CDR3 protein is CASSTLYQGS.

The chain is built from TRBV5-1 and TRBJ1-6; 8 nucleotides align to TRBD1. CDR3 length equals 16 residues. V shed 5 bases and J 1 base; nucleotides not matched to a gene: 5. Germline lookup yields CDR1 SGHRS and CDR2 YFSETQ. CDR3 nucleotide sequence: TGCGCCAGCAGGGATACAGGGGGATCCTATAATTCACCCCTCCACTTT. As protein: CASRDTGGSYNSPLHF.

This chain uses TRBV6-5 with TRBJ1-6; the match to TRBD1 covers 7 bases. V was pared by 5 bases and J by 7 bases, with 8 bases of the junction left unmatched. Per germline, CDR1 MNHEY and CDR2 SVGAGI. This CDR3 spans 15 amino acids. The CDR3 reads CASSITDRNNSPLHF. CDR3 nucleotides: TGTGCCAGCAGTATCACGGACAGGAACAATTCACCCCTCCACTTT.

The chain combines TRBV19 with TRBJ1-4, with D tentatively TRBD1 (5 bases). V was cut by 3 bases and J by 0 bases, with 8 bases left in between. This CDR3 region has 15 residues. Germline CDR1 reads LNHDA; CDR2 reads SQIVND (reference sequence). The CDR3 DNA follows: TGTGCCAGTAGTATCGTGACAGCAACTAATGAAAAACTGTTTTTT. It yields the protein CASSIVTATNEKLFF.